The 17 T cell receptor beta chains in this list originate from one sample, sequenced in a study of shared clonotypes between healthy human individuals. Only in-frame clones appear in the TCRdb table, and some are missing; sequencing was by immunoSEQ multiplex PCR. There are around 480,000 clones in the sample; 75% to 80% occur only once, and approximately 12% lies in the top ten. The sample comprised PBMCs. These receptors all come from a woman between 40 and 55 years old in good health. Some clones in this sample may be carry-over from other donors' samples.

CDR3 sequence (DNA): TGTGCCAGCAGTCTGCTATTAGGGGGCTTGGGGGAGCAGTACTTC. Translated: CASSLLLGGLGEQYF. The chain combines TRBV7-9 with TRBJ2-7, with 7 nucleotides matching TRBD1. CDR1 and CDR2 (germline): SEHNR, FQNEAQ (reference sequence). There are 15 residues in the CDR3. With 6 bases clipped from V and 7 bases from J, the junction kept 15 bases outside the gene matches. Looking up the rest from reference TRBV7-9 and TRBJ2-7 gives the full variable domain: DTGVSQNPRHKITKRGQNVTFRCDPISEHNRLYWYRQTLGQGPEFLTYFQNEAQLEKSRLLSDRFSAERPKGSFSTLEIQRTEQGDSAMYLCASSLLLGGLGEQYFGPGTRLTVT.

V usage is TRBV28 and J usage is TRBJ2-7; possible D gene TRBD1, 6 bases. CDR1 is MDHEN and CDR2 is SYDVKM in the germline V gene. CDR3 size: 14 residues. V lost 6 bases and J 2 bases, leaving 14 bases between the germline ends. As DNA, the CDR3 is TGTGCCAGCAGCACGACAGGTTCGACCTACGAGCAGTACTTC. Amino acid sequence: CASSTTGSTYEQYF. Looking up the rest from reference TRBV28 and TRBJ2-7 gives the full variable domain: DVKVTQSSRYLVKRTGEKVFLECVQDMDHENMFWYRQDPGLGLRLIYFSYDVKMKEKGDIPEGYSVSREKKERFSLILESASTNQTSMYLCASSTTGSTYEQYFGPGTRLTVT.

V gene TRBV25-1 combines with J gene TRBJ1-6, with a possible D match to TRBD1 (5 bases). V dropped 1 base and J dropped 10 bases, with 14 bases sitting between them. The CDR3 contains 15 residues. From germline, CDR1 is MGHDK and CDR2 SYGVNS. The CDR3 loop reads CASSESGREGSPLHF. The DNA for the CDR3 is TGTGCCAGCAGTGAATCGGGCAGGGAAGGATCACCCCTCCACTTT.

The chain combines TRBV18 with TRBJ1-2; perhaps TRBD1 as D (6 bases). CDR1 is KGHSH, CDR2 LQKENI, per germline. The CDR3 sequence is 16 residues long. Trimming shortened V by 0 bases and J by 2 bases, and 13 bases separated the two germline ends. The CDR3 nucleotides read TGTGCCAGCTCACCACCGGACAGCCGAACCAACTATGGCTACACCTTC. Translating it yields CASSPPDSRTNYGYTF. The variable domain in full, with the rest retrieved from reference TRBV18 and TRBJ1-2, is NAGVMQNPRHLVRRRGQEARLRCSPMKGHSHVYWYRQLPEEGLKFMVYLQKENIIDESGMPKERFSAEFPKEGPSILRIQQVVRGDSAAYFCASSPPDSRTNYGYTFGSGTRLTVV.

The CDR3 spells CASSRQGSEQYF. The DNA for the CDR3 is TGTGCCAGCAGCCGACAGGGAAGCGAGCAGTACTTC. The chain carries TRBV11-2 and TRBJ2-7, with 7 bases fitting TRBD1. With V trimmed by 5 bases and J by 6 bases, 4 bases remained unmatched. Germline V lookup: CDR1 SGHAT, CDR2 FQNNGV. The CDR3 extends over 12 amino acids.

This clone was recorded a few times. A read error may produce the germline difference seen at one junction end. V usage is TRBV7-7 and J usage is TRBJ1-1, with TRBD1 as a possible D gene (5 bases). Germline values: CDR1 SSHAT, CDR2 FNYEAQ (reference sequence). This CDR3 region has 12 residues. The CDR3 DNA reads TGTGCTAGCAGCTTAGTCAGGGTTGAAGCTTTCTTT. Its protein is CASSLVRVEAFF.

This chain joins TRBV5-1 and TRBJ1-2; the match to TRBD1 covers 9 bases. The CDR3 has 14 amino acids. Per the germline V gene, CDR1 is SGHRS and CDR2 is YFSETQ. With V trimmed by 4 bases and J by 8 bases, 9 bases remained unmatched. CDR3 bases: TGCGCCAGCAGCCTCGGGGACAGGGCCTGGGGCTACACCTTC. Protein sequence: CASSLGDRAWGYTF.

J is TRBJ2-7 and V is TRBV28; 14 nucleotides match TRBD2. The CDR3 loop spans 15 amino acids. Per the germline V gene, CDR1 is MDHEN and CDR2 is SYDVKM. V was clipped by 6 bases and J by 6 bases; unmatched bases: 7. CDR3 sequence reads: CASSSPGLAGVEQYF. In DNA, the CDR3 is TGTGCCAGCAGCTCCCCGGGACTAGCGGGAGTCGAGCAGTACTTC.

With regard to this clone: Given a much more abundant clone one base away, this may be a read error. The chain couples TRBV7-6 to TRBJ2-2; D uncertain. V lost 5 bases and J 0 bases, leaving 4 bases between the germline ends. Germline lookup yields CDR1 SGHVS and CDR2 FNYEAQ. The CDR3 loop spans 13 amino acids. Written as DNA, the CDR3 is TGTGCCAGCAGCCCGACGAACACCGGGGAGCTGTTTTTT. This sequence encodes CASSPTNTGELFF.

CDR3 coding DNA: TGCGCCAGCAGCCAAGACAGGGCGAATCAGCCCCAGCATTTT. Its protein is CASSQDRANQPQHF. This chain joins TRBV4-1 and TRBJ1-5; a possible D gene is TRBD1 (5 bases). The germline V gene has CDR1 MGHRA and CDR2 YSYEKL. V lost 0 bases, J lost 4 bases, and 7 bases lay in between. This CDR3 contains 14 residues.

The chain joins TRBV7-9 to TRBJ1-1, with D uncertain. The V and J ends lost 6 bases and 1 base respectively, with 24 bases between them. The CDR3 contains 18 residues. Germline V CDR1 and CDR2: SEHNR, FQNEAQ (reference sequence). The CDR3 loop is CASSRRRGQFSGNTEAFF. The CDR3 nucleotides are TGTGCCAGCAGTCGAAGGCGAGGGCAGTTCAGCGGGAACACTGAAGCTTTCTTT.

The chain joins TRBV27 to TRBJ2-5, with 8 bases that match TRBD1. The CDR3 spans 15 residues. The germline gives CDR1 MNHEY, CDR2 SMNVEV (reference sequence). V shed 5 bases and J 4 bases; nucleotides not matched to a gene: 9. CDR3 sequence reads: CASSGVRTGLETQYF. In nucleotides, the CDR3 is TGTGCCAGCAGTGGGGTTAGGACAGGGCTAGAGACCCAGTACTTC.

The chain joins TRBV7-3 to TRBJ2-3; D remains ambiguous. The CDR3 loop spans 15 amino acids. Looked up from germline, CDR1 is SGHTA and CDR2 is FQGTGA. V lost 3 bases to trimming and J lost 2 bases, with 12 bases between them. In nucleotides, the CDR3 is TGTGCCAGCAGCTTTCAAGCGTACGACACAGATACGCAGTATTTT. This codes for CASSFQAYDTDTQYF. Based on the CDR3 plus reference TRBV7-3 and TRBJ2-3, the full variable domain is GAGVSQTPSNKVTEKGKYVELRCDPISGHTALYWYRQSLGQGPEFLIYFQGTGAADDSGLPNDRFFAVRPEGSVSTLKIQRTERGDSAVYLCASSFQAYDTDTQYFGPGTRLTVL.

The chain is built from TRBV7-9 and TRBJ2-1; TRBD2 agrees at 9 bases. The V and J ends lost 1 base and 8 bases, in that order; junction bases with no gene match: 9. Per germline, CDR1 SEHNR and CDR2 FQNEAQ (reference sequence). The CDR3 is made up of 16 amino acids. CDR3 protein: CASSLVGIAGAHEQFF. The CDR3 coding sequence is TGTGCCAGCAGCTTAGTCGGGATAGCGGGAGCTCATGAGCAGTTCTTC.

The CDR3 sequence: CAWSAGGGYGYTF. DNA of the CDR3: TGTGCCTGGAGTGCAGGGGGTGGCTATGGCTACACCTTC. The genes are TRBV30 and TRBJ1-2; 7 bases are a match to TRBD1. The CDR3 is made up of 13 amino acids. Germline lookup yields CDR1 GTSNPN and CDR2 SVGIG (reference sequence). V lost 1 base, J lost 4 bases, and 3 bases stayed unmatched. Looking up the rest from reference TRBV30 and TRBJ1-2 gives the full variable domain: SQTIHQWPATLVQPVGSPLSLECTVEGTSNPNLYWYRQAAGRGLQLLFYSVGIGQISSEVPQNLSASRPQDRQFILSSKKLLLSDSGFYLCAWSAGGGYGYTFGSGTRLTVV.

This chain links TRBV7-9 with TRBJ2-7; 8 bases agree with TRBD1. The length of the CDR3 is 16 residues. CDR1 is SEHNR, CDR2 FQNEAQ, per germline (reference sequence). V trimming: 6 bases; J trimming: 2 bases; junction bases outside the gene matches: 12. CDR3 residues: CASSQQGGGLTYEQYF. CDR3 sequence (DNA): TGTGCCAGCAGTCAACAGGGGGGTGGCCTGACCTACGAGCAGTACTTC.

The rearrangement joins TRBV18 to TRBJ2-1; D not resolved. Trimming removed 4 bases at V and 10 bases at J, with 11 bases between. Germline CDR1 and CDR2: KGHSH and LQKENI. CDR3 size: 12 residues. The CDR3 loop is CASSQAVREQFF. The CDR3 DNA reads as TGTGCCAGCTCACAAGCAGTCAGGGAGCAGTTCTTC.